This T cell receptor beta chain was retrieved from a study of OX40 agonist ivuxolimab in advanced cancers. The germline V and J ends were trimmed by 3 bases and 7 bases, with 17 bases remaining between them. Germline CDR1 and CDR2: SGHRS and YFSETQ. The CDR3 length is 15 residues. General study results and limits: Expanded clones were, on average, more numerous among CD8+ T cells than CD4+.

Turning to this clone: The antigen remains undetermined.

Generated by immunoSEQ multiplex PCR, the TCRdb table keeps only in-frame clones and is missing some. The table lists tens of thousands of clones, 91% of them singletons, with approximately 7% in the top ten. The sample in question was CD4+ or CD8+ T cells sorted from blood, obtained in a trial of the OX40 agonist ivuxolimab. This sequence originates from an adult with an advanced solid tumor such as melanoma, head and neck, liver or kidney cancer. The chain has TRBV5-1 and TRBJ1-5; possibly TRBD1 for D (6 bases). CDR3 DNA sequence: TGCGCCAGCAGCTCGTCGGGGGGGCCCCACCAGCCCCAGCATTTT. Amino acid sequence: CASSSSGGPHQPQHF.